This TCR beta chain stems from a study of regulatory T cells in long-lasting Graves disease. Findings and caveats of the study: Persistent disease preferred TRBV28, TRBJ1-2 and TRBJ2-5; new disease, TRBV20-1 and TRBJ2-1.

Time point specified: newly diagnosed GD, antithyroid drugs for less than 3 months. Researchers made the TCR library from RNA that was extracted from PBMCs. The ends lost 1 base at V and 5 bases at J; junction bases unmatched: 6. The length of the CDR3 is 14 residues. Germline V gene lookup returns CDR1 DFQATT and CDR2 SNEGSKA (reference sequence). Investigators prepared the TCR beta libraries by applying iRepertoire HTBI primers and Arm-PCR of CDR3 regions. Per the original methods: Across samples, 62 TRBV and some 15 TRBJ segments were found. MiXCR, applied by TCRdb to the multiplex PCR reads, yields one record per CDR3 protein. The authors' filters were not applied to this entry. In the table there are about 400,000 distinct CDR3 sequences, about 17% of which are singletons. This clonotype has a single count. What it binds is unknown. A much larger clone lies a single base off, so this may be a read error. In this CDR3 the conserved last residue, phenylalanine or tryptophan, is missing, so a read error is likely.

The same sample was also studied in work on T cells in Graves' hyperthyroidism and ophthalmopathy.

The sequencing here drew on peripheral blood mononuclear cells (PBMCs), taken at new diagnosis, from a patient treated with antithyroid drugs. This TCR came from a woman younger than 30 with Graves disease. The chain employs TRBV20-1 and TRBJ2-5; TRBD2 aligns across 8 bases. The CDR3 sequence: CSARVGLGGETQYL. The DNA of the CDR3 is TGCAGTGCTAGAGTGGGACTAGGGGGGGAGACCCAGTACCTC.